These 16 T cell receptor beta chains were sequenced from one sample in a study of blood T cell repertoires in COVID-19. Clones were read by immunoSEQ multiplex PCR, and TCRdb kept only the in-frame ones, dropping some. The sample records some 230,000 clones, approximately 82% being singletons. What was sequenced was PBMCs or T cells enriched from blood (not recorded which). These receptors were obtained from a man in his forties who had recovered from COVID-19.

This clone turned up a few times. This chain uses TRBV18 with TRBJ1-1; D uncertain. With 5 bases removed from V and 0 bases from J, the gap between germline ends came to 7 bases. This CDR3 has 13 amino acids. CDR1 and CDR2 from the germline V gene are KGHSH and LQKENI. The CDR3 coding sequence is TGTGCCAGCTCAGATTACATGAACACTGAAGCTTTCTTT. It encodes CASSDYMNTEAFF.

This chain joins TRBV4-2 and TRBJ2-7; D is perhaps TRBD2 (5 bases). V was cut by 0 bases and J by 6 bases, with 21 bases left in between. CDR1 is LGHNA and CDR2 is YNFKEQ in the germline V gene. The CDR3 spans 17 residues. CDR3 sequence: CASSQEVGSTPRGEQYF. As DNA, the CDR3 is TGTGCCAGCAGCCAAGAGGTGGGCAGTACCCCCCGGGGCGAGCAGTACTTC.

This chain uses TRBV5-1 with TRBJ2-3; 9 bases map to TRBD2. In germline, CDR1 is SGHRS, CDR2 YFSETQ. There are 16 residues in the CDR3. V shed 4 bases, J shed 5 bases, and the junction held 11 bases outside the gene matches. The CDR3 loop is CASSPGDSGGQDTQYF. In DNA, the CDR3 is TGCGCCAGCAGCCCCGGGGATAGCGGGGGCCAAGATACGCAGTATTTT.

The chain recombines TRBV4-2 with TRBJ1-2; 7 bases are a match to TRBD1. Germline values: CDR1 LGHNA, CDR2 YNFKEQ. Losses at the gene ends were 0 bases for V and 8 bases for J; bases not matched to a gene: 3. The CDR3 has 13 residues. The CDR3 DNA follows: TGTGCCAGCAGCCAAGATCAAGGGGGCGGCTACACCTTC. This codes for CASSQDQGGGYTF.

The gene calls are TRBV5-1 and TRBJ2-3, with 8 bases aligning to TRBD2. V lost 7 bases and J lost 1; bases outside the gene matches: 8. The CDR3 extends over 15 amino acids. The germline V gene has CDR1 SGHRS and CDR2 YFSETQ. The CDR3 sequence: CASSISGKGTDTQYF. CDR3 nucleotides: TGCGCCAGCTCAATTAGCGGGAAGGGCACAGATACGCAGTATTTT.

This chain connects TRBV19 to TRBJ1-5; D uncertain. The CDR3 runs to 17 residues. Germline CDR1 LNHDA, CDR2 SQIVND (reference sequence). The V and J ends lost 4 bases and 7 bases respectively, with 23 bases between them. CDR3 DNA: TGTGCCAGTAGTAACCCCATGAGAGGCGGAGTTTCGCAGCCCCAGCATTTT. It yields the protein CASSNPMRGGVSQPQHF.

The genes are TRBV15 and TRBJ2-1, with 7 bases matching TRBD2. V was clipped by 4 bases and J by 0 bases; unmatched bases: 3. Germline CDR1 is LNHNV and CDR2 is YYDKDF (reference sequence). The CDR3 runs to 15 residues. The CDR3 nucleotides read TGTGCCACCAGCACCACGGGAGGCTCCTACAATGAGCAGTTCTTC. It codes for CATSTTGGSYNEQFF.

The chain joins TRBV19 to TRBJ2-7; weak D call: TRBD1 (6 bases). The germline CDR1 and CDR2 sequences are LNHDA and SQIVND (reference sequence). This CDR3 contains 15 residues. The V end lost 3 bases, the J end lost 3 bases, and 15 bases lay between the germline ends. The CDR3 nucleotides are TGTGCCAGTAGTATGGGCAGGGGCAGCCTCTACGAGCAGTACTTC. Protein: CASSMGRGSLYEQYF.

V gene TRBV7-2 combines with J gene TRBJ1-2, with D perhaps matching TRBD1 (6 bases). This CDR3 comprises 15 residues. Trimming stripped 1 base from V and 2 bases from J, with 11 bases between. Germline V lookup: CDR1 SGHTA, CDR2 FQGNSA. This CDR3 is CASSLGLTGNYGYTF. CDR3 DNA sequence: TGTGCCAGCAGCTTAGGATTGACAGGCAACTATGGCTACACCTTC.

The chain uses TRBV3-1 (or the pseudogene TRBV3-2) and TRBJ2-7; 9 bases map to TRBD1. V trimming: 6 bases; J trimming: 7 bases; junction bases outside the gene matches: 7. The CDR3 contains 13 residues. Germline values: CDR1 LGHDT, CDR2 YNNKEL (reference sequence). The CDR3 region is CASSAQGAREQYF. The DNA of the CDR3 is TGTGCCAGCAGTGCACAGGGGGCGCGAGAGCAGTACTTC.

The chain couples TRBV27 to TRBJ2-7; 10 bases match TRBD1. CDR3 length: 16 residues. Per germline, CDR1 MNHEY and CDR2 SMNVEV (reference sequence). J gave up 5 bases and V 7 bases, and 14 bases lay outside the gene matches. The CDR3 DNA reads TGTGCCAGCACCCTTGGACCGGGACAGGGGACTCACGAGCAGTACTTC. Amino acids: CASTLGPGQGTHEQYF.

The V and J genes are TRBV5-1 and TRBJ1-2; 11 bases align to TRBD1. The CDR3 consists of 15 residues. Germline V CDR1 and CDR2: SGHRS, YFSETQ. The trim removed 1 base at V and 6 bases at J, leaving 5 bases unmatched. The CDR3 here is CASSLYRTGGNGYTF. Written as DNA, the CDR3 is TGCGCCAGCAGCTTGTATCGGACAGGGGGCAATGGCTACACCTTC. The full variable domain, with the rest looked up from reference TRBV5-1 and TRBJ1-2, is KAGVTQTPRYLIKTRGQQVTLSCSPISGHRSVSWYQQTPGQGLQFLFEYFSETQRNKGNFPGRFSGRQFSNSRSEMNVSTLELGDSALYLCASSLYRTGGNGYTFGSGTRLTVV.

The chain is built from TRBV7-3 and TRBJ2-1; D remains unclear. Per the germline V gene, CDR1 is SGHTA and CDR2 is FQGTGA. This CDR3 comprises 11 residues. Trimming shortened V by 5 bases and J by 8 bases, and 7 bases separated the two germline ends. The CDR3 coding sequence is TGTGCCAGCAGCCTAGGCGATGAGCAGTTCTTC. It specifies CASSLGDEQFF. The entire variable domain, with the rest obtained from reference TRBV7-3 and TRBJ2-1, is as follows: GAGVSQTPSNKVTEKGKYVELRCDPISGHTALYWYRQSLGQGPEFLIYFQGTGAADDSGLPNDRFFAVRPEGSVSTLKIQRTERGDSAVYLCASSLGDEQFFGPGTRLTVL.

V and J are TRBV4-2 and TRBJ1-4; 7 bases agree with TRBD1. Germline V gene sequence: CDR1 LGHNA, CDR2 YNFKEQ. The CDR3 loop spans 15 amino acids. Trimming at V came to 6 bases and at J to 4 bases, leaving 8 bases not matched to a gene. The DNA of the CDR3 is TGTGCCAGCAGTCTAGACAGGGCCCTTAATGAAAAACTGTTTTTT. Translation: CASSLDRALNEKLFF.

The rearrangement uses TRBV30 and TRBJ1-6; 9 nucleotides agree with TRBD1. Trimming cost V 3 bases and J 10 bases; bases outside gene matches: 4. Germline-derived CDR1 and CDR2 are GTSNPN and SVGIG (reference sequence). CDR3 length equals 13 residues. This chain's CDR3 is CAWRNRGLSPLHF. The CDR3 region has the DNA TGTGCCTGGAGGAACAGGGGGCTGTCACCCCTCCACTTT. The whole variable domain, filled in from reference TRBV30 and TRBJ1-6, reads SQTIHQWPATLVQPVGSPLSLECTVEGTSNPNLYWYRQAAGRGLQLLFYSVGIGQISSEVPQNLSASRPQDRQFILSSKKLLLSDSGFYLCAWRNRGLSPLHFGNGTRLTVT.

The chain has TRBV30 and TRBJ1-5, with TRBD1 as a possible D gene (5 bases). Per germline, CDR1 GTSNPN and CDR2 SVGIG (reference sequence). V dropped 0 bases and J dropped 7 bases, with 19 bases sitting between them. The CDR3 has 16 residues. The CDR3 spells CAWSVRWGAGRQPQHF. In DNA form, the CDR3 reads TGTGCCTGGAGTGTAAGGTGGGGCGCAGGTAGACAGCCCCAGCATTTT.